The T cell receptor (beta chain) under discussion was sequenced for a study of beta chain features in type 1 diabetes. Study outcomes and limitations: For TCRB rearrangement, an influence of HLA type remained unresolved here. Among all four CD4+ subsets, Type 1 diabetes patients had TCRB CDR3s that were moderately but significantly shorter.

CD4+ naive, central memory, regulatory and stem cell-like memory subsets were isolated by sorting on CD45RO/CCR7/CD25/CD127/CD95/CD27. Expressed TCRB transcripts were sequenced after all isolated RNA was converted to cDNA. Regulatory, naive and central memory T cell samples averaged roughly 3.5 million reads. TCRdb keeps only in-frame clones here, not all; method: immunoSEQ multiplex PCR. The data contain about 220,000 clones, around 9.9% of them singletons. V lost 0 bases, J lost 4 bases, and 14 bases lay in between. The V gene's germline CDR1 is SGHRS and CDR2 YFSETQ. This CDR3 is 15 amino acids long. This clone was observed a handful of times. Its target is unknown.

What was sequenced was central memory CD4+ T cells from blood. This chain links TRBV5-1 with TRBJ2-7; D is perhaps TRBD2 (6 bases). The clonotype was recovered from a man younger than 35 in good health. CDR3 loop: CASSLAGGDRYEQYF. The CDR3 coding sequence is TGCGCCAGCAGCTTGGCCGGGGGAGATAGATACGAGCAGTACTTC.